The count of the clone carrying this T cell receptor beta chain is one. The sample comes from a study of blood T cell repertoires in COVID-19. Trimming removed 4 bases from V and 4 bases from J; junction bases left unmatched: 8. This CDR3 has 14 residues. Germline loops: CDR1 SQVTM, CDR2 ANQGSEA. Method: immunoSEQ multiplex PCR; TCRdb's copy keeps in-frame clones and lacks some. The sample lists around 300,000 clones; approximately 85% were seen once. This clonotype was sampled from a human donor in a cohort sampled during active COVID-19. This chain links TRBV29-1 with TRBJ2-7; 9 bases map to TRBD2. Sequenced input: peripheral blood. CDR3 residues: CSVGVTSGPYEQYF. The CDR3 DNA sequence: TGCAGCGTTGGGGTCACTAGCGGGCCGTACGAGCAGTACTTC.